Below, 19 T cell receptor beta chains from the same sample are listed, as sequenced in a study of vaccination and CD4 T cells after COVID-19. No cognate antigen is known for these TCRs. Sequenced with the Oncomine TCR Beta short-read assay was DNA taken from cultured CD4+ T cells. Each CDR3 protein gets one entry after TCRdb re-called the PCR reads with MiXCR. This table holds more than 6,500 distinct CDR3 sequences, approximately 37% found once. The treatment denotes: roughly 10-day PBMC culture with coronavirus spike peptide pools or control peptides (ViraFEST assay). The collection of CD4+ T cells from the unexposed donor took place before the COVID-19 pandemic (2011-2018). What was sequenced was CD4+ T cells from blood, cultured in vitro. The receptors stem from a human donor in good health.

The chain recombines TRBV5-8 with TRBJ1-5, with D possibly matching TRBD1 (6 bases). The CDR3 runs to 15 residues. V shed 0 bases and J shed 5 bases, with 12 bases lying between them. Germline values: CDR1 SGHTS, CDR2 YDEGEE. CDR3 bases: TGTGCCAGCAGCTTGGTTCAGGGGTTCTATCAGCCCCAGCATTTT. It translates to CASSLVQGFYQPQHF.

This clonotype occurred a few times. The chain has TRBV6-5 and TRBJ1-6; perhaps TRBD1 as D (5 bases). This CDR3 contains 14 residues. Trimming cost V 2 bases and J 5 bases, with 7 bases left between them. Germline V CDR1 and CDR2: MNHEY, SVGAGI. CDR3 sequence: CASSYQGDNSPLHF. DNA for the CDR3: TGTGCCAGCAGTTACCAGGGAGATAATTCACCCCTCCACTTT.

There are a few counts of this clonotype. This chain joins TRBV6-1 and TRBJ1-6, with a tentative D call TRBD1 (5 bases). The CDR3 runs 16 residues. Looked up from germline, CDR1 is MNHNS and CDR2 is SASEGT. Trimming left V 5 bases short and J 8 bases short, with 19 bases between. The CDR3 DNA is TGTGCCAGCAGTCCTCATTACGGGGGGGATGATTCACCCCTCCACTTT. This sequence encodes CASSPHYGGDDSPLHF.

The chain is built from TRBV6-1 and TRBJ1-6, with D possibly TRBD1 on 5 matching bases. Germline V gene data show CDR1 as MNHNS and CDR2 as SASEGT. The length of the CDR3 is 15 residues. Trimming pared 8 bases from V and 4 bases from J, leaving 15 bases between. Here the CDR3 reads CASSDIQEYNSPLHF. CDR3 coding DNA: TGTGCCAGCTCGGACATCCAGGAATATAATTCACCCCTCCACTTT.

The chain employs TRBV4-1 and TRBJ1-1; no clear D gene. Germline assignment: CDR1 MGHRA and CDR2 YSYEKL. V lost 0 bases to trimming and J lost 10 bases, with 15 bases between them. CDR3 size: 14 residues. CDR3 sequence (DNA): TGCGCCAGCAGCCAAGATCCCCAGATCTTTACAGCTTTCTTT. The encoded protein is CASSQDPQIFTAFF.

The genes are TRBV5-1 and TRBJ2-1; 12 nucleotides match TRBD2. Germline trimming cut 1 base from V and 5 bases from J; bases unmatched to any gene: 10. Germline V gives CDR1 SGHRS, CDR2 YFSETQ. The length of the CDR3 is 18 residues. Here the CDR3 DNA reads TGCGCCAGCAGCTTGTGGCAGGCCAGGACTAGCGGGGACAATGAGCAGTTCTTC. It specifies CASSLWQARTSGDNEQFF. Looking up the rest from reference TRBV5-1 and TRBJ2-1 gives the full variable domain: KAGVTQTPRYLIKTRGQQVTLSCSPISGHRSVSWYQQTPGQGLQFLFEYFSETQRNKGNFPGRFSGRQFSNSRSEMNVSTLELGDSALYLCASSLWQARTSGDNEQFFGPGTRLTVL.

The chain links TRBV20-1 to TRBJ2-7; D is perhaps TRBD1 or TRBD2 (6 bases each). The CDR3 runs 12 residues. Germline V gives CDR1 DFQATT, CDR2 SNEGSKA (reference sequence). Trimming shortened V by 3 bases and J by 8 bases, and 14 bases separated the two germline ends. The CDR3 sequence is CSARDRGPQQYF. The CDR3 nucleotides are TGCAGTGCTAGGGACCGGGGGCCTCAGCAGTACTTC.

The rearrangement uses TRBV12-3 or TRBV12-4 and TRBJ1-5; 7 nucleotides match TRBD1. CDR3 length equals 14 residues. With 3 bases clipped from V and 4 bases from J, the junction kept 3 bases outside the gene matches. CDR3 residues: CASSLGQINQPQHF. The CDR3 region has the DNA TGTGCCAGCAGTTTGGGACAGATTAATCAGCCCCAGCATTTT.

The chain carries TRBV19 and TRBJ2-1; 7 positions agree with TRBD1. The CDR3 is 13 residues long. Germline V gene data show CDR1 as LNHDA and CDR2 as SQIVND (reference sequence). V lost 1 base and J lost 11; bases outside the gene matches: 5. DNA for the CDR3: TGTGCCAGTAGTATAGTGCCGGGACAGCAGCAGTTCTTC. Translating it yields CASSIVPGQQQFF.

This chain's CDR3 is CASSPNRGEAFF. The CDR3 nucleotides are TGTGCCAGCAGCCCTAACAGGGGTGAAGCTTTCTTT. The chain employs TRBV7-3 and TRBJ1-1; 7 nucleotides line up with TRBD1. In germline, CDR1 is SGHTA, CDR2 FQGTGA. J lost 7 bases, V lost 5 bases, and 4 bases had no gene match. The CDR3 has 12 residues.

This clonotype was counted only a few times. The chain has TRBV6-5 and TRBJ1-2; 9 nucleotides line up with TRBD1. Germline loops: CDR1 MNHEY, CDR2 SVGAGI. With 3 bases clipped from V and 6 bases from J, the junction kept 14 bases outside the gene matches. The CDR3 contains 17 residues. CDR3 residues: CASSYSGQGTSRDGYTF. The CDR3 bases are TGTGCCAGCAGTTATTCGGGACAGGGCACATCTCGAGATGGCTACACCTTC.

The CDR3 region has the DNA TGTGCCACCAGCCCGCGGGTCTCCCCCAGTCCCCAGCATTTT. It encodes CATSPRVSPSPQHF. This chain connects TRBV15 to TRBJ1-5; D is ambiguous. CDR3 length equals 14 residues. V was clipped by 5 bases and J by 10 bases, with 18 bases between them. Per germline, CDR1 LNHNV and CDR2 YYDKDF (reference sequence).

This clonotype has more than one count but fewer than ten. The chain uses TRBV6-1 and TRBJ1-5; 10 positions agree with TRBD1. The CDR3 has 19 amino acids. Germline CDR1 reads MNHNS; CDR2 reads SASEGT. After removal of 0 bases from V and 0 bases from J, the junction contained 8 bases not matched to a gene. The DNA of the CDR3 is TGTGCCAGCAGTGAAGCTTGGGGACAGGGGACTTATAGCAATCAGCCCCAGCATTTT. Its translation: CASSEAWGQGTYSNQPQHF.

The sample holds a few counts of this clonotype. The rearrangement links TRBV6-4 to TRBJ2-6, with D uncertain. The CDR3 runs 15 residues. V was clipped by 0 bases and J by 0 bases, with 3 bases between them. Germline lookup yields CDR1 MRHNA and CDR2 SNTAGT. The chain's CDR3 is CASSDSSSGANVLTF. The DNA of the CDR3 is TGTGCCAGCAGTGACTCCAGCTCTGGGGCCAACGTCCTGACTTTC.

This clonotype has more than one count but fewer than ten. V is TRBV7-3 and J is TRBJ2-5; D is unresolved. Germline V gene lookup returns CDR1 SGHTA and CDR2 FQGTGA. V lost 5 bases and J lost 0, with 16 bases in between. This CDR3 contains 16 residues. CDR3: CASSPLPSQNQETQYF. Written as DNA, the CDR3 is TGTGCCAGCAGCCCCCTCCCATCACAGAACCAAGAGACCCAGTACTTC.

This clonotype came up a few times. The chain's CDR3 is CASSSNLQGKRTEAFF. The CDR3 DNA is TGTGCCAGCAGTTCCAACTTACAGGGGAAGCGCACTGAAGCTTTCTTT. The chain carries TRBV11-2 and TRBJ1-1; 7 bases are a match to TRBD1. V was clipped by 6 bases and J by 4 bases; unmatched bases: 14. The CDR3 is made up of 16 amino acids. From germline, CDR1 is SGHAT and CDR2 FQNNGV.

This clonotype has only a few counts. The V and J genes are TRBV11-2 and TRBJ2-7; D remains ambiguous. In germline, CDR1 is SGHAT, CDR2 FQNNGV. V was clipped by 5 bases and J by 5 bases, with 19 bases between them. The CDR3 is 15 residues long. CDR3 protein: CASSHTVRRSNEQYF. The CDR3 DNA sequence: TGTGCCAGCAGCCACACCGTAAGACGTTCTAACGAGCAGTACTTC.

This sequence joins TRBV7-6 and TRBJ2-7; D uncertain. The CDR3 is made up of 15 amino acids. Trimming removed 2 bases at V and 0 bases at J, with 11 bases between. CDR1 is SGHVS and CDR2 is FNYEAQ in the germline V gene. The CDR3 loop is CASSLYLGSSYEQYF. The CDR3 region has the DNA TGTGCCAGCAGCTTATATTTGGGCAGCTCCTACGAGCAGTACTTC.

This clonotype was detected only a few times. Here the CDR3 DNA reads TGTGCCAGCAGCTCGAGGGGCGGAGGGTTCAATCAGCCCCAGCATTTT. Translated, it gives CASSSRGGGFNQPQHF. The chain has TRBV7-2 and TRBJ1-5; a possible D gene is TRBD1 (5 bases). V lost 4 bases, J lost 3 bases, and 16 bases lay in between. This CDR3 has 16 amino acids. Germline V gene lookup returns CDR1 SGHTA and CDR2 FQGNSA.